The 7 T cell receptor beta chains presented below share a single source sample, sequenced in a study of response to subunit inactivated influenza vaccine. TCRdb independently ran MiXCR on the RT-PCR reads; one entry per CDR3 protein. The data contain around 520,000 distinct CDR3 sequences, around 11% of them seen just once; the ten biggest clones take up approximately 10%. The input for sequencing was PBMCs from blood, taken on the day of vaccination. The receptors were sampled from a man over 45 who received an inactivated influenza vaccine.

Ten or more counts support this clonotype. CDR3 sequence: CASSLAGVAGGNEQYF. The CDR3 nucleotides are TGTGCCAGCAGTTTAGCGGGGGTAGCGGGAGGAAACGAGCAGTACTTC. The gene calls are TRBV12-3 or TRBV12-4 and TRBJ2-7; 10 nucleotides agree with TRBD2. There are 16 residues in the CDR3. The J segment lost 5 bases and the V segment lost 0 bases, leaving 7 bases of the junction unmatched.

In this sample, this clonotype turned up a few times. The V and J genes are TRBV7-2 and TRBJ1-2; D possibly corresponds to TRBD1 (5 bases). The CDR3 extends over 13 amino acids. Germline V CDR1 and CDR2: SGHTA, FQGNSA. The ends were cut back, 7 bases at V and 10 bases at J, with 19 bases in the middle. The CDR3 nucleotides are TGTGCCAGCACACTCGGGACTGAGGTCATCTACACCTTC. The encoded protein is CASTLGTEVIYTF.

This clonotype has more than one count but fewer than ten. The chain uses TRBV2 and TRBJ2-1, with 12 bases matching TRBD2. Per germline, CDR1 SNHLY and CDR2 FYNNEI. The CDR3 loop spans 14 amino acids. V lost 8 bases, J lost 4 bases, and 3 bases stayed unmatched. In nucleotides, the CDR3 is TGTGCCAGCGGAGGGACTAGCGGGTACAATGAGCAGTTCTTC. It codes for CASGGTSGYNEQFF.

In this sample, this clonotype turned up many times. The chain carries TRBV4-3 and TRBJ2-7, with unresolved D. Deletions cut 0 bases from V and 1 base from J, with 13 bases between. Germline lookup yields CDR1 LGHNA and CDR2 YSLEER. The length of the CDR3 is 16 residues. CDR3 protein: CASSQDSLTVSYEQYF. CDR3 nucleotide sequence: TGCGCCAGCAGCCAAGATTCCCTGACCGTTTCCTACGAGCAGTACTTC.

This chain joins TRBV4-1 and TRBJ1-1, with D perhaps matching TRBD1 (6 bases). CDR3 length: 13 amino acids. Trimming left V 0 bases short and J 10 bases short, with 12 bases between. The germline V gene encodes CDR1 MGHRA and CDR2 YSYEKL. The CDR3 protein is CASSQEGGLGAFF. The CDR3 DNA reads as TGCGCCAGCAGCCAAGAGGGGGGCTTGGGAGCTTTCTTT.

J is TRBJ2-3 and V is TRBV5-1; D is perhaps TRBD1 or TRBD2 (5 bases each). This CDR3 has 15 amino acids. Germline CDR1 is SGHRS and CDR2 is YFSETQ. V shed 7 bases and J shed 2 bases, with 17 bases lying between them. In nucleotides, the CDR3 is TGCGCCAGCTCAACTGGGAGACAGACCACAGATACGCAGTATTTT. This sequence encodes CASSTGRQTTDTQYF.

CDR3: CSVGDETQYF. The CDR3, as DNA: TGCAGCGTTGGAGATGAGACCCAGTACTTC. The chain combines TRBV29-1 with TRBJ2-5; D is undetermined. Trimming removed 4 bases at V and 5 bases at J, with 5 bases between. CDR3 length: 10 amino acids. The V gene's germline CDR1 is SQVTM and CDR2 ANQGSEA. Together with reference TRBV29-1 and TRBJ2-5, the CDR3 gives the full variable domain: SAVISQKPSRDICQRGTSLTIQCQVDSQVTMMFWYRQQPGQSLTLIATANQGSEATYESGFVIDKFPISRPNLTFSTLTVSNMSPEDSSIYLCSVGDETQYFGPGTRLLVL.